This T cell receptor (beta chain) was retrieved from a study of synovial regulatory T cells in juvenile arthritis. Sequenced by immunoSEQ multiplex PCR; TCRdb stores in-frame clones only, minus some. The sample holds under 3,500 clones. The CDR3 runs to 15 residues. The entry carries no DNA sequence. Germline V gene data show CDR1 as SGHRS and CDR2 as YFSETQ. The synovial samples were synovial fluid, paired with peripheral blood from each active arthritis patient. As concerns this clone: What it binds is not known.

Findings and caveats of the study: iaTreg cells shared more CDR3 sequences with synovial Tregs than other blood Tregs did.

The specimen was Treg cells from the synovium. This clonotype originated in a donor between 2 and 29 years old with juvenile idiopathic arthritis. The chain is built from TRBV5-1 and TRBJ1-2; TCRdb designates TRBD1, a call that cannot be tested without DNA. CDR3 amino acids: CASVRGQGVNYGYTF.